This T cell receptor (beta chain) emerged from a study of beta chain features in type 1 diabetes (dated 2018 in TCRdb). Describing the broader study: Mean age, gender distribution, total cell number and subset yield were not different between patients and healthy donors. A total of over 90,000,000 sorted cells were examined across all samples, and a strong correlation was observed between cell number per subset and RNA yield. The study compared the TCRB repertoires of sorted circulating CD4+ T cell subsets in recently diagnosed type 1 diabetes patients with those in matched healthy donors. Regulatory and stem cell-like memory subsets were obtained from only 8 patients and roughly eight healthy donors, while naive and central memory subsets were obtained from all 28 donors. Study-wide conclusions, independent of this receptor: Shorter templates might have been favored by PCR, but patient and control samples were amplified and corrected together, so both groups would have been affected equally by any skew. HLA sub-analyses involved small numbers of individuals, so any influence of HLA type on TCRB rearrangement remained unresolved. Because cDNA rather than genomic DNA was sequenced, highly expressing activated cells could have been over-represented, although no difference in activation and CD3 levels was found between groups. Naive, central memory and regulatory TCRB repertoires appeared to be more similar among patients than among healthy donors. At VDJ recombination sites, type 1 diabetes patients had fewer insertions and more deleted nucleotides, which implies abnormalities in thymic rearrangement. Type 1 diabetes patients showed a moderate but significant shortening of TCRB CDR3 length in all four CD4+ subsets.

As to this clone: What this receptor recognizes is not known. No much larger clone exists at a distance of one base, and base qualities are not known.

All of the isolated RNA was reverse transcribed with the High Capacity cDNA Reverse Transcription Kit, so expressed TCRB transcripts were sequenced. Deep immunoSEQ sequencing was performed on naive, central memory and regulatory T cell samples, with an average of about 4 million total reads per sample. After sorted cells were lysed in RLT buffer, RNA was extracted with DNase-treated RNeasy Micro or Mini kits, with the choice depending on cell number. Each cell subset was processed on its own to prevent cross-contamination, while patient and healthy donor samples were processed together. TCRB sequences were amplified from cDNA with the immunoSEQ multiplex PCR, producing 87-bp fragments spanning the CDR3 region. The amplicons were sequenced using the Illumina HiSeq platform. As for the authors' bioinformatics: PCR bias was corrected computationally using synthetic template baselines, and reads within Hamming distance 2 were collapsed, with unmergeable singletons discarded. Reads were aligned against IMGT so that V, D and J genes, CDR3 length and insertions or deletions at six rearrangement sites could be assigned. Clonotype counts were normalized to sorted cell number within each subset before computing true diversity and Gini coefficients with the tcR R package. Repertoire sharing was quantified using the overlap coefficient calculated on TCRB nucleotide sequences. What TCRdb holds here is the immuneACCESS table cut down to in-frame rearrangements. Part of the clones is not present; checked against another copy, under half of the missing clones reflect an unresolved V gene, and the others are unexplained. V and J calls and clone size are those listed in that table; D and trimming were worked out from the DNA. This sample comprises roughly 150,000 clones, around 10% of them detected only once. The ten largest clones represent under 2.5% of the sample.

From each donor, a single peripheral blood sample of 100 to 150 mL on average was drawn into heparinised tubes. A BD FACSAria II and a panel including CD45RO, CCR7, CD25, CD127, CD95 and CD27 were used to sort naive, central memory, regulatory and stem cell-like memory CD4+ T cells. All sorted populations exceeded 95% purity. PBMCs were separated immediately by Lymphoprep density gradient centrifugation and were stained directly, without being cultured. So that batch effects would be minimized, each experiment stained and sorted samples in pairs, pairing one healthy donor with one patient. From its cysteine to its phenylalanine, the CDR3 spans 15 amino acids. Only CDR3 DNA is held: 45 bases, read in frame from base 1. Per the germline V gene (reference sequence), SEHNR is the CDR1 and FQNEAQ is the CDR2. The trim is 1 base for V and 4 bases for J, with a gap of 13 bases between the germline ends.

The sequence derives from a young man in good health. The sample taken for sequencing was central memory CD4+ T cells from blood. The V and J genes are TRBV7-9 and TRBJ1-2; the D segment could be TRBD1, given 5 matching bases. The CDR3 sequence is CASSLDGRVSYGYTF. At the DNA level, the sequence is TGTGCCAGCAGCTTAGATGGCAGGGTCAGCTATGGCTACACCTTC.